Many counts were recorded for the clone carrying this T cell receptor beta chain. The antigen remains unidentified. The data originate from a study of T cells in Graves' hyperthyroidism and ophthalmopathy. V was trimmed by 5 bases and J by 4 bases, leaving 9 bases between them. Looked up from germline, CDR1 is SGHAT and CDR2 is FQNNGV. The CDR3 contains 12 residues. RNA transcripts provided the source from which TCR beta CDR3 regions were amplified. HTBI primers were employed in a first-round RT-PCR of the TCR CDR3. From the multiplex PCR reads, TCRdb called clonotypes with MiXCR, one entry per CDR3 protein. This sample has hundreds of thousands of distinct CDR3 sequences, with about a sixth found just once. Overall study results and limits: Model-based prediction identified ophthalmopathy a median roughly 6.1 months prior to its onset.

The specimen sequenced was blood. The chain links TRBV11-2 to TRBJ2-7, with D possibly TRBD1 on 5 matching bases. The sequence was collected from a woman younger than 35 with Graves' ophthalmopathy. CDR3 bases: TGTGCCAGCAGCATTCAGGGATACGAGCAGTACTTC. Its translation is CASSIQGYEQYF.